These 28 T cell receptor beta chains were sequenced from one sample in a study of CD8+ T cells in alopecia areata. RNA, once extracted, was reverse transcribed into cDNA for use as the sequencing template. Using immunoSEQ multiplex PCR, the repertoire was profiled, and TCRdb retains in-frame clones only, with some absent. The data show around 100,000 clones, just over 85% seen once. Stated treatment: oral pan-JAK inhibitor, 5-10 mg twice daily. The specimen was CD8+ T cells sorted from blood, collected between weeks 30 and 35, from a patient treated with tofacitinib. These receptors were taken from a human donor with alopecia areata.

This chain connects TRBV25-1 to TRBJ2-1; no reliable D call. The CDR3 consists of 16 residues. Trimming pared 1 base from V and 3 bases from J, leaving 13 bases between. CDR1 is MGHDK and CDR2 is SYGVNS in the germline V gene. CDR3 protein: CASSEWNDVGYNEQFF. CDR3 DNA: TGTGCCAGCAGTGAATGGAACGATGTTGGCTACAATGAGCAGTTCTTC.

This clone was seen a single time. Here the CDR3 reads CASSHGTSGIFWGNEQFF. CDR3 DNA sequence: TGTGCCAGCAGCCATGGGACTAGCGGGATATTTTGGGGCAATGAGCAGTTCTTC. The chain recombines TRBV11-2 with TRBJ2-1; 13 bases fit TRBD2. CDR1 SGHAT and CDR2 FQNNGV come from the germline V gene. The CDR3 runs 18 residues. The V gene end was trimmed by 5 bases and the J gene end by 6 bases; junction bases not matched to a gene: 13.

A few counts support this clone. This specimen includes other DNA sequences encoding the same CDR3. This chain links TRBV2 with TRBJ2-7; tentative D call: TRBD1 (5 bases). This CDR3 has 10 residues. CDR1 is SNHLY and CDR2 is FYNNEI in the germline V gene. The ends were cut back, 9 bases at V and 6 bases at J, with 9 bases in the middle. CDR3 DNA sequence: TGTGCCAGTCAGGGTTTCGAGCAGTACTTC. Amino acid sequence: CASQGFEQYF.

This chain connects TRBV2 to TRBJ2-7; D could derive from TRBD1 or TRBD2 (6 bases each). This CDR3 region has 18 residues. The ends were cut back, 3 bases at V and 0 bases at J, with 21 bases in the middle. Looked up from germline, CDR1 is SNHLY and CDR2 is FYNNEI. The CDR3 DNA sequence: TGTGCCAGCAGTGAGGGAGGCAGGGGAGCCCCAAGCTCCTACGAGCAGTACTTC. This encodes CASSEGGRGAPSSYEQYF.

The rearrangement links TRBV7-6 to TRBJ2-7; D is perhaps TRBD1 or TRBD2 (6 bases each). The CDR3 runs 16 residues. The V and J ends lost 5 bases and 1 base respectively, with 18 bases between them. Germline loops: CDR1 SGHVS, CDR2 FNYEAQ. This CDR3 is CASSPPEKGGSYEQYF. CDR3 DNA sequence: TGTGCCAGCAGCCCCCCCGAAAAGGGGGGATCCTACGAGCAGTACTTC.

This sequence joins TRBV5-1 and TRBJ2-7, with TRBD1 matching over 9 bases. The V segment lost 4 bases and the J segment 4 bases; nucleotides outside the gene matches: 6. Germline CDR1 and CDR2: SGHRS and YFSETQ. The CDR3 extends over 14 amino acids. The CDR3 nucleotides read TGCGCCAGCAGCGTGGGGACAGGGAGATACGAGCAGTACTTC. Amino acids: CASSVGTGRYEQYF. The complete variable domain, with remaining parts taken from reference TRBV5-1 and TRBJ2-7, reads KAGVTQTPRYLIKTRGQQVTLSCSPISGHRSVSWYQQTPGQGLQFLFEYFSETQRNKGNFPGRFSGRQFSNSRSEMNVSTLELGDSALYLCASSVGTGRYEQYFGPGTRLTVT.

The V gene is TRBV5-6, the J gene TRBJ2-1; perhaps TRBD1 as D (6 bases). CDR1 SGHDT and CDR2 YYEEEE come from the germline V gene. The germline V and J ends were trimmed by 1 base and 5 bases, with 7 bases remaining between them. This CDR3 region has 13 residues. The CDR3 spells CASSLTGHNEQFF. The CDR3 DNA sequence: TGTGCCAGCAGCTTGACAGGGCACAATGAGCAGTTCTTC.

V and J are TRBV6-5 and TRBJ2-1; D possibly corresponds to TRBD2 (6 bases). The CDR3 sequence is 15 residues long. In germline, CDR1 is MNHEY, CDR2 SVGAGI. The V and J ends lost 6 bases and 0 bases respectively, with 12 bases between them. This chain's CDR3 is CASRIAESSYNEQFF. In DNA, the CDR3 is TGTGCCAGCAGGATAGCGGAAAGCTCCTACAATGAGCAGTTCTTC.

This chain links TRBV5-4 with TRBJ2-1, with 10 bases fitting TRBD2. Looked up from germline, CDR1 is SGHNT and CDR2 is YYREEE (reference sequence). The junction had 4 bases not matched to a gene; V was cut back by 4 bases and J by 0 bases. This CDR3 has 16 amino acids. The CDR3 loop is CASSPSSGSSYNEQFF. The CDR3 nucleotides read TGTGCCAGCAGCCCTTCTAGCGGGAGCTCCTACAATGAGCAGTTCTTC.

CDR3: CASSSQEQYF. Here the CDR3 DNA reads TGTGCCAGCAGTAGCCAAGAGCAGTACTTC. The V and J genes are TRBV6-1 and TRBJ2-7; no firm D call. The CDR3 has 10 amino acids. Germline V gene sequence: CDR1 MNHNS, CDR2 SASEGT. With 5 bases removed from V and 7 bases from J, the gap between germline ends came to 6 bases.

The chain couples TRBV9 to TRBJ2-3; 14 bases line up with TRBD2. Germline V gives CDR1 SGDLS, CDR2 YYNGEE. The CDR3 is 16 amino acids. J gave up 6 bases and V 6 bases, and 9 bases lay outside the gene matches. The CDR3 DNA reads TGTGCCAGCACTGGGACTAGCGGGGGAGCCCCGGATACGCAGTATTTT. This translates into CASTGTSGGAPDTQYF.

The CDR3 DNA sequence: TGTGCCAGCAGCTGGCGCAGGCCGTACGAGCAGTACTTC. This encodes CASSWRRPYEQYF. This rearrangement joins TRBV7-2 to TRBJ2-7; unclear D gene. Deletions cut 4 bases from V and 4 bases from J, with 11 bases between. Per germline, CDR1 SGHTA and CDR2 FQGNSA. The CDR3 totals 13 residues.

V and J are TRBV4-1 and TRBJ2-7; unclear D gene. Trimming shortened V by 2 bases and J by 3 bases, and 11 bases separated the two germline ends. Per germline, CDR1 MGHRA and CDR2 YSYEKL. CDR3 length equals 14 residues. The CDR3 DNA is TGCGCCAGCAGCCAATTGGACCAACACTACGAGCAGTACTTC. Translating it yields CASSQLDQHYEQYF.

The chain employs TRBV27 and TRBJ2-1; D perhaps matches TRBD2 (6 bases). CDR3 length equals 14 residues. V shed 0 bases and J shed 7 bases, with 10 bases lying between them. Germline CDR1 MNHEY, CDR2 SMNVEV (reference sequence). CDR3 nucleotides: TGTGCCAGCAGTTTATCGGGACTCTTTAATGAGCAGTTCTTC. This codes for CASSLSGLFNEQFF.

The chain links TRBV27 to TRBJ2-2, with D possibly being TRBD2 (6 bases). Germline CDR1 is MNHEY and CDR2 is SMNVEV (reference sequence). V gave up 5 bases and J gave up 7 bases, with 14 bases separating them. The CDR3 is 14 residues long. The CDR3, as DNA: TGTGCCAGCAGTCCCGCGGGGAGGCGCGGGGAGCTGTTTTTT. Its protein is CASSPAGRRGELFF.

V usage is TRBV5-1 and J usage is TRBJ1-2; maybe TRBD1 (5 bases). The germline V gene encodes CDR1 SGHRS and CDR2 YFSETQ. The CDR3 consists of 17 residues. V lost 3 bases and J 6 bases, leaving 24 bases between the germline ends. The CDR3 spells CASSSGLRDGLKDGYTF. The CDR3 DNA reads as TGCGCCAGCAGCTCGGGGCTTCGGGACGGTCTAAAGGATGGCTACACCTTC.

The chain couples TRBV6-1 to TRBJ2-7, with 7 bases matching TRBD2. V was clipped by 0 bases and J by 3 bases; unmatched bases: 5. The CDR3 is 15 amino acids. Germline V lookup: CDR1 MNHNS, CDR2 SASEGT. The DNA of the CDR3 is TGTGCCAGCAGTGAAGCCCGGGGGGTGGTCTACGAGCAGTACTTC. The encoded protein is CASSEARGVVYEQYF.

This clone appeared a few times. This sequence joins TRBV4-1 and TRBJ2-1; unclear D gene. Germline V gene data show CDR1 as MGHRA and CDR2 as YSYEKL. This CDR3 has 15 residues. Between the trimmed V and J ends, which lost 7 bases and 0 bases, there was a span of 13 bases. The CDR3 nucleotides read TGCGCCAGCATAGACCGGTACGGCTCCTACAATGAGCAGTTCTTC. Translated, it gives CASIDRYGSYNEQFF.

The chain is built from TRBV7-9 and TRBJ2-7, with D perhaps matching TRBD1 or TRBD2 (6 bases each). Trimming took 1 base from V and 0 from J, leaving 10 bases between them. The CDR3 spans 15 residues. CDR1 is SEHNR, CDR2 FQNEAQ, per germline (reference sequence). The chain's CDR3 is CASSLVGGLSYEQYF. CDR3 coding DNA: TGTGCCAGCAGCTTAGTCGGGGGCCTCTCCTACGAGCAGTACTTC. The whole variable domain, remainder taken from reference TRBV7-9 and TRBJ2-7, is DTGVSQNPRHKITKRGQNVTFRCDPISEHNRLYWYRQTLGQGPEFLTYFQNEAQLEKSRLLSDRFSAERPKGSFSTLEIQRTEQGDSAMYLCASSLVGGLSYEQYFGPGTRLTVT.

The V and J genes are TRBV10-2 and TRBJ1-6, with 10 nucleotides matching TRBD1. This CDR3 contains 15 residues. Trimming took 5 bases from V and 8 from J; bases not matched to a gene: 6. CDR1 and CDR2 (germline): WSHSY, SAAADI. The CDR3 nucleotides are TGCGCCAGCAGTTTAACCGGGACAGGGGATTCACCCCTCCACTTT. This encodes CASSLTGTGDSPLHF.

This clone was recorded once. The chain uses TRBV29-1 and TRBJ2-1; 12 bases map to TRBD2. Germline V gene lookup returns CDR1 SQVTM and CDR2 ANQGSEA. The CDR3 contains 16 residues. Trimming took 0 bases from V and 9 from J; bases not matched to a gene: 9. In nucleotides, the CDR3 is TGCAGCGTTGAAGATGGGCTAGCGGGAGGGCCGGGTGAGCAGTTCTTC. Translated: CSVEDGLAGGPGEQFF.

This CDR3 is CAISSGGMNTEAFF. Written as DNA, the CDR3 is TGTGCCATCAGCTCGGGAGGGATGAACACTGAAGCTTTCTTT. This chain links TRBV10-3 with TRBJ1-1; no definite D call. Germline assignment: CDR1 ENHRY and CDR2 SYGVKD. Trimming removed 6 bases from V and 0 bases from J, with 11 bases in between. The CDR3 contains 14 residues.

This clone occurred once. The V gene is TRBV6-1, the J gene TRBJ1-1; D remains unclear. Germline CDR1 MNHNS, CDR2 SASEGT. The V end was cut by 0 bases, the J end by 1 base, with 15 bases between. The CDR3 totals 17 residues. CDR3 sequence reads: CASSEAAWTGGNTEAFF. CDR3 sequence (DNA): TGTGCCAGCAGTGAAGCTGCGTGGACCGGCGGGAACACTGAAGCTTTCTTT.

Turning to this clone: Additional DNA sequences in this sample encode the identical CDR3. The gene calls are TRBV9 and TRBJ2-5; D call uncertain. The CDR3 extends over 12 amino acids. Germline values: CDR1 SGDLS, CDR2 YYNGEE. Trimming cost V 0 bases and J 4 bases, with 4 bases left between them. The CDR3: CASSVGGETQYF. The CDR3, as DNA: TGTGCCAGCAGCGTAGGAGGAGAGACCCAGTACTTC.

This chain connects TRBV5-1 to TRBJ2-5; 12 bases line up with TRBD2. The end of the DNA aligns better with TRBJ2-7, so the J call may be wrong. The CDR3 runs 14 residues. The V gene's germline CDR1 is SGHRS and CDR2 YFSETQ. The CDR3 spells CASSRTSGANEQYF. The CDR3, as DNA: TGCGCCAGCAGCCGGACTAGCGGGGCTAACGAGCAGTACTTC.

The chain employs TRBV19 and TRBJ2-3; 9 bases fit TRBD1. The V gene end was trimmed by 4 bases and the J gene end by 1 base; junction bases not matched to a gene: 3. From germline, CDR1 is LNHDA and CDR2 SQIVND (reference sequence). CDR3 size: 15 residues. In DNA form, the CDR3 reads TGTGCCAGTAGTAACACAGGGGGCGGCACAGATACGCAGTATTTT. This gives the protein CASSNTGGGTDTQYF.

Concerning this clone: Other DNA sequences in this specimen translate into the identical CDR3. The V gene is TRBV4-1, the J gene TRBJ2-7; 9 positions agree with TRBD1. After removal of 1 base from V and 3 bases from J, the junction contained 1 base not matched to a gene. The CDR3 is made up of 14 amino acids. Germline CDR1 and CDR2: MGHRA and YSYEKL. The CDR3 DNA reads as TGCGCCAGCAGCCAAGGGACAGGGGTCTACGAGCAGTACTTC. It codes for CASSQGTGVYEQYF.

The chain carries TRBV13 and TRBJ2-7; possibly TRBD2 for D (5 bases). Germline V lookup: CDR1 PRHDT, CDR2 FYEKMQ (reference sequence). V was shortened by 5 bases and J by 1 base, with 12 bases between the two germline ends. This CDR3 spans 14 amino acids. CDR3 loop: CASSTQTSSYEQYF. DNA for the CDR3: TGTGCCAGCAGCACACAAACTAGTTCCTACGAGCAGTACTTC.